The 16 T cell receptor beta chains reported below all come from one sample, sequenced in a study of blood T cell repertoires in COVID-19. TCRdb keeps only in-frame clones here, not all; method: immunoSEQ multiplex PCR. Among roughly 350,000 clones listed, 87% were seen once. The sequenced sample was peripheral blood. Receptors were obtained from a woman between 50 and 59 years old with COVID-19, enrolled during active disease.

The V and J genes are TRBV6-5 and TRBJ2-5; 10 bases are a match to TRBD1. V lost 7 bases to trimming and J lost 5 bases; unmatched junction nucleotides: 7. The CDR3 contains 14 residues. Germline V gene lookup returns CDR1 MNHEY and CDR2 SVGAGI. In nucleotides, the CDR3 is TGTGCCAGCACCGCCGACAGGGGGCCGGAGACCCAGTACTTC. Protein sequence: CASTADRGPETQYF.

This rearrangement joins TRBV6-5 to TRBJ1-6; D unclear. Trimming took 6 bases from V and 5 from J, leaving 14 bases between them. The CDR3 runs to 15 residues. In germline, CDR1 is MNHEY, CDR2 SVGAGI. The CDR3 DNA follows: TGTGCCAGCAGACTAGACGACCGGAATAATTCACCCCTCCACTTT. It encodes CASRLDDRNNSPLHF.

This sequence joins TRBV18 and TRBJ1-6; D is possibly TRBD1 (5 bases). V was shortened by 3 bases and J by 5 bases, with 11 bases between the two germline ends. CDR3 length: 15 residues. CDR1 is KGHSH, CDR2 LQKENI, per germline. CDR3 protein: CASSPRQQDNSPLHF. DNA for the CDR3: TGTGCCAGCTCACCGAGACAGCAAGATAATTCACCCCTCCACTTT.

The CDR3 region is CASSLGVAEVNEQFF. CDR3 DNA: TGTGCCAGCAGCTTAGGGGTAGCGGAGGTAAATGAGCAGTTCTTC. The genes are TRBV7-2 and TRBJ2-1; a possible D gene is TRBD2 (6 bases). Germline CDR1 SGHTA, CDR2 FQGNSA. The CDR3 is 15 residues long. The V gene lost 1 base and the J gene lost 7 bases, with 14 bases spanning the gap. The whole variable domain, filled in from reference TRBV7-2 and TRBJ2-1, reads GAGVSQSPSNKVTEKGKDVELRCDPISGHTALYWYRQSLGQGLEFLIYFQGNSAPDKSGLPSDRFSAERTGGSVSTLTIQRTQQEDSAVYLCASSLGVAEVNEQFFGPGTRLTVL.

The CDR3 region has the DNA TGTGCCAGCAGTTTATGGGGGCGGGGGCGTGCTACACAGCACAATGAGCAGTTCTTC. Translating it yields CASSLWGRGRATQHNEQFF. The chain links TRBV27 to TRBJ2-1; maybe TRBD2 (7 bases). The CDR3 contains 19 residues. Germline CDR1 is MNHEY and CDR2 is SMNVEV (reference sequence). The V gene lost 1 base and the J gene lost 5 bases, with 24 bases spanning the gap.

The genes are TRBV19 and TRBJ2-1; TRBD2 is a possible D gene (6 bases). Germline V gene lookup returns CDR1 LNHDA and CDR2 SQIVND (reference sequence). The CDR3 extends over 13 amino acids. Trimming removed 9 bases from V and 3 bases from J, with 12 bases in between. The chain's CDR3 is CASERRGYNEQFF. The CDR3 coding sequence is TGTGCCAGCGAGCGGCGGGGCTACAATGAGCAGTTCTTC.

V usage is TRBV6-5 and J usage is TRBJ2-7; D not certain. The length of the CDR3 is 14 residues. The V end lost 3 bases, the J end lost 0 bases, and 9 bases lay between the germline ends. Germline loops: CDR1 MNHEY, CDR2 SVGAGI. CDR3 protein: CASSYKPFSYEQYF. CDR3 bases: TGTGCCAGCAGTTATAAGCCGTTCTCCTACGAGCAGTACTTC.

This chain joins TRBV3-1 (or the pseudogene TRBV3-2) and TRBJ2-7; D uncertain. Germline CDR1 is LGHDT and CDR2 is YNNKEL (reference sequence). The germline V and J ends were trimmed by 3 bases and 0 bases, with 6 bases remaining between them. This CDR3 is 13 amino acids long. CDR3 region: CASSQANSYEQYF. CDR3 nucleotides: TGTGCCAGCAGCCAGGCAAACTCCTACGAGCAGTACTTC.

The chain is built from TRBV19 and TRBJ2-2; 15 positions agree with TRBD2. Looked up from germline, CDR1 is LNHDA and CDR2 is SQIVND (reference sequence). V gave up 6 bases and J gave up 4 bases; unmatched junction bases: 6. This CDR3 has 17 residues. CDR3 in DNA: TGTGCCAGTAGAGGGGGACTAGCGGGAGGTTCCACCGGGGAGCTGTTTTTT. It translates to CASRGGLAGGSTGELFF.

The chain recombines TRBV7-9 with TRBJ1-4, with D perhaps TRBD1 (5 bases). From germline, CDR1 is SEHNR and CDR2 FQNEAQ (reference sequence). The CDR3 is 13 amino acids. The V and J ends lost 1 base and 7 bases respectively, with 7 bases between them. The CDR3 spells CASSLVGGEKLFF. CDR3 DNA sequence: TGTGCCAGCAGCTTAGTCGGGGGTGAAAAACTGTTTTTT.

The rearrangement joins TRBV6-1 to TRBJ2-7; TRBD1 is a possible D gene (7 bases). This CDR3 is 17 amino acids long. Trimming took off 2 bases at V and 3 bases at J, with 20 bases between the two ends. Germline V CDR1 and CDR2: MNHNS, SASEGT. CDR3 region: CASSEQGGGASVYEQYF. DNA of the CDR3: TGTGCCAGCAGTGAACAGGGGGGCGGGGCCTCCGTCTACGAGCAGTACTTC.

The V gene is TRBV24-1, the J gene TRBJ2-7, with D possibly being TRBD2 (6 bases). Germline V lookup: CDR1 KGHDR, CDR2 SFDVKD. V was shortened by 4 bases and J by 2 bases, with 8 bases between the two germline ends. The length of the CDR3 is 13 residues. As DNA, the CDR3 is TGTGCCACCAGTGACGGGGGAACCTACGAGCAGTACTTC. Translated, it gives CATSDGGTYEQYF.

The chain has TRBV30 and TRBJ2-2; no clear D. This CDR3 has 16 amino acids. Germline assignment: CDR1 GTSNPN and CDR2 SVGIG (reference sequence). V shed 0 bases and J shed 0 bases, with 11 bases lying between them. As DNA, the CDR3 is TGTGCCTGGAGTGTACCCAACACCCCGAACACCGGGGAGCTGTTTTTT. Its protein product is CAWSVPNTPNTGELFF.

The chain has TRBV24-1 and TRBJ1-2, with TRBD1 matching over 7 bases. The V segment lost 1 base and the J segment 7 bases; nucleotides outside the gene matches: 5. CDR1 and CDR2 (germline): KGHDR, SFDVKD. CDR3 size: 14 residues. CDR3 nucleotide sequence: TGTGCCACCAGTGATTTACAGGGGCTGGGTGGCTACACCTTC. Translated: CATSDLQGLGGYTF.

The rearrangement links TRBV25-1 to TRBJ1-1, with unresolved D. V was cut by 5 bases and J by 2 bases, with 9 bases left in between. This CDR3 contains 13 residues. Germline CDR1 and CDR2: MGHDK and SYGVNS. The DNA of the CDR3 is TGTGCCAGCAGTTTTCCGGGAAACACTGAAGCTTTCTTT. Translation: CASSFPGNTEAFF.

The rearrangement joins TRBV6-5 to TRBJ2-3; possible D gene TRBD2, 7 bases. CDR3 size: 15 residues. V gave up 4 bases and J gave up 2 bases, with 13 bases separating them. Germline V gives CDR1 MNHEY, CDR2 SVGAGI. The CDR3: CASSSGGDNTDTQYF. The CDR3 DNA reads TGTGCCAGCAGTTCTGGGGGGGACAACACAGATACGCAGTATTTT.